This T cell receptor beta chain was profiled in a study of OX40 agonist ivuxolimab in advanced cancers. Study-level information: The study gave patients intravenous ivuxolimab at 0.01 to 10 mg/kg every 2 weeks.

Comment on this clone: Antigen specificity is unknown.

V was cut by 5 bases and J by 5 bases, with 18 bases left in between. Germline V gene sequence: CDR1 SGHAT, CDR2 FQNNGV. The CDR3 spans 15 residues. General study points: CD8+ T cells showed, on average, more clonal expansion than CD4+ cells.

At cycle 4 day 1, cycle 7 day 1, and baseline, blood was sampled. Profiling relied on immunoSEQ multiplex PCR, and the TCRdb table lists in-frame clones only, not all of them. This repertoire shows over 70,000 clones, more than 80% found once; its top ten account for approximately 0.51%. The material was CD4+ or CD8+ T cells sorted from blood, obtained in a trial of the OX40 agonist ivuxolimab. The chain joins TRBV11-2 to TRBJ1-2; possibly TRBD1 for D (5 bases). This receptor was obtained from an adult with an advanced solid tumor such as melanoma, head and neck, liver or kidney cancer. CDR3 coding DNA: TGTGCCAGCAGCCTGAATCCGGGACGAAATTATGGCTACACCTTC. This encodes CASSLNPGRNYGYTF.